The present TCR beta chain was sequenced within a study of shared clonotypes between healthy human individuals. TCRdb's table, derived via immunoSEQ multiplex PCR, lists solely in-frame clones and lacks some. The repertoire holds around 610,000 clones, about 95% seen once, with 0.095% to 0.13% in the top ten. The ends lost 1 base at V and 0 bases at J; junction bases unmatched: 7. Germline CDR1 is GTSNPN and CDR2 is SVGIG (reference sequence). The CDR3 totals 16 residues. Naive CD8 populations comprised CD45RO-negative cells positively selected for CCR7, excluding terminally differentiated effector memory CD45RA+ cells.

V and J are TRBV30 and TRBJ2-7; TRBD2 matches at 9 bases. The sample taken for sequencing was naive CD8+ T cells sorted from blood. The source is a woman under 40 in good health. CDR3 nucleotide sequence: TGTGCCTGGAGTGGAAGACTAGCGGAGAGCTCCTACGAGCAGTACTTC. Protein: CAWSGRLAESSYEQYF.